This T cell receptor (beta chain) emerged from a study of shared clonotypes between healthy human individuals. Findings and caveats of the study: When naive CD4 clonotypes were compared across several donors, 4% to 6.5% were shared. Limited genetic and exposure-history diversity came from having few donors.

Healthy HIV-negative adults with no recent acute infections or vaccinations were recruited as donors. Everyone who donated was a Caucasian adult who lived in Nashville, Tennessee. Here immunoSEQ multiplex PCR was the method, and the copy in TCRdb shows in-frame clones only, minus some. The sample yields hundreds of thousands of clones, about three quarters seen once. In the case of this clone: Its antigen is unidentified.

Per germline, CDR1 LNHDA and CDR2 SQIVND (reference sequence). The CDR3 covers 14 residues. The V gene lost 7 bases and the J gene lost 6 bases, with 15 bases spanning the gap. Sequencing used memory CD4+ T cells sorted from blood. The subset: CD45RA-negative fraction. V usage is TRBV19 and J usage is TRBJ1-4; D remains unclear. This sequence originates from a woman in her twenties or thirties in good health. Written as DNA, the CDR3 is TGTGCCAGTAACGAGGGAAGAGGGTATGAAAAACTGTTTTTT. This gives the protein CASNEGRGYEKLFF.